The 24 T cell receptor beta chains below were found in one sample sequenced in a study of T cells in Graves' hyperthyroidism and ophthalmopathy. There were TCR beta CDR3 regions amplified from RNA transcripts. The TCR CDR3 first-round RT-PCR relied on the HTBI primer set. TCRdb re-derived calls from the multiplex PCR reads in MiXCR, one entry per CDR3 protein. The data contain approximately 480,000 distinct CDR3 sequences, 20% of them singletons. Sequenced material: blood. Source of these receptors: a man aged 18 to 35 with Graves' hyperthyroidism.

This clonotype was seen repeatedly, ten times or more. The chain recombines TRBV27 with TRBJ1-2; D may be TRBD1 (6 bases). Trimming took off 10 bases at V and 2 bases at J, with 11 bases between the two ends. The germline CDR1 and CDR2 sequences are MNHEY and SMNVEV (reference sequence). The CDR3 is 12 residues long. CDR3 nucleotides: TGTGCCACCTCAGGACAGAACTATGGCTACACCTTC. Its translation: CATSGQNYGYTF.

This clonotype was detected many times. The chain recombines TRBV30 with TRBJ2-7, with D perhaps matching TRBD1 or TRBD2 (6 bases each). The germline V and J ends were trimmed by 4 bases and 6 bases, with 16 bases remaining between them. The CDR3 totals 13 residues. CDR1 GTSNPN and CDR2 SVGIG come from the germline V gene (reference sequence). The CDR3 spells CAWMTGGGTEQYF. The CDR3 DNA reads TGTGCCTGGATGACAGGAGGGGGTACCGAGCAGTACTTC.

Note on this clonotype: Being one base from a much bigger clone, this may be a read error. The chain joins TRBV12-3 or TRBV12-4 to TRBJ2-5, with D unresolved. Trimming took off 3 bases at V and 7 bases at J, with 15 bases between the two ends. The CDR3 sequence is 14 residues long. CDR3 loop: CASSLLSSPGTQYF. The CDR3, as DNA: TGTGCCAGCAGTTTGCTGAGTAGTCCGGGGACCCAGTACTTC.

This clonotype came up many times. Sequence at one end of the junction differs from germline and may be a read error. This chain connects TRBV7-7 to TRBJ2-5, with a possible D match to TRBD1 (6 bases). Germline V gene data show CDR1 as SSHAT and CDR2 as FNYEAQ (reference sequence). This CDR3 contains 15 residues. Written as DNA, the CDR3 is TGTGCTAGCAGCTTTGGCGTTCAAGGGGGAGAGACCCAGTACTTC. Translated: CASSFGVQGGETQYF.

The DNA of the CDR3 is TGTGCCATCAGTGAGGGGACAGGGAGCTCTGGGGCCAACGTCCTGACTTTC. Translated, it gives CAISEGTGSSGANVLTF. The chain employs TRBV10-3 and TRBJ2-6; 9 nucleotides line up with TRBD1. Germline V gene lookup returns CDR1 ENHRY and CDR2 SYGVKD. CDR3 length: 17 residues. V dropped 2 bases and J dropped 0; count of bases not matched to a gene: 2.

Ten or more counts support this clonotype. This chain uses TRBV12-3 or TRBV12-4 with TRBJ1-1, with 9 bases fitting TRBD1. This CDR3 has 14 amino acids. V shed 7 bases and J 5 bases; nucleotides not matched to a gene: 8. The CDR3 sequence is CASTLGQGWTEAFF. As DNA, the CDR3 is TGTGCCAGCACCCTGGGACAGGGCTGGACTGAAGCTTTCTTT.

This clonotype was recorded only once. The chain joins TRBV7-2 to TRBJ1-2; 7 bases are a match to TRBD1. The V and J ends lost 3 bases and 4 bases, in that order; junction bases with no gene match: 5. The CDR3 length is 14 residues. Germline loops: CDR1 SGHTA, CDR2 FQGNSA. CDR3 in DNA: TGTGCCAGCAGCTTTGGACAGGAGCTCTATGGCTACACCTTC. Translated: CASSFGQELYGYTF.

J is TRBJ1-5 and V is TRBV19; maybe TRBD1 (6 bases). CDR3 length: 15 amino acids. V lost 2 bases, J lost 3 bases, and 11 bases lay in between. CDR1 and CDR2 (germline): LNHDA, SQIVND (reference sequence). DNA of the CDR3: TGTGCCAGTAGTATATCAACAGGGTTCAATCAGCCCCAGCATTTT. Residues: CASSISTGFNQPQHF. Full variable domain (outside the CDR3, taken from reference TRBV19 and TRBJ1-5): DGGITQSPKYLFRKEGQNVTLSCEQNLNHDAMYWYRQDPGQGLRLIYYSQIVNDFQKGDIAEGYSVSREKKESFPLTVTSAQKNPTAFYLCASSISTGFNQPQHFGDGTRLSIL.

This clonotype was detected ten times or more. The genes are TRBV6-5 and TRBJ2-2; D unclear. This CDR3 region has 13 residues. Deletions cut 2 bases from V and 1 base from J, with 2 bases between. Germline CDR1 and CDR2: MNHEY and SVGAGI. The CDR3 DNA sequence: TGTGCCAGCAGTTACCTGAACACCGGGGAGCTGTTTTTT. Protein sequence: CASSYLNTGELFF.

J is TRBJ1-5 and V is TRBV6-1; 10 bases align to TRBD1. This CDR3 is 16 amino acids long. Germline CDR1 is MNHNS and CDR2 is SASEGT. V lost 6 bases to trimming and J lost 9 bases; unmatched junction nucleotides: 14. The CDR3 sequence: CASSLDRGGERTPQHF. The CDR3 DNA sequence: TGTGCCAGCAGCCTGGACAGGGGGGGTGAGAGGACGCCCCAGCATTTT.

This clonotype has at least ten counts. The chain links TRBV28 to TRBJ1-1; tentative D call: TRBD1 (5 bases). Per the germline V gene, CDR1 is MDHEN and CDR2 is SYDVKM. V gave up 7 bases and J gave up 0 bases, with 12 bases separating them. The CDR3 is made up of 14 amino acids. The CDR3 loop is CASTAGKMNTEAFF. CDR3 bases: TGTGCCAGCACCGCAGGGAAGATGAACACTGAAGCTTTCTTT.

This clonotype was found many times. The rearrangement uses TRBV2 and TRBJ1-5; D is uncertain. The CDR3 is 15 residues long. V gave up 5 bases and J gave up 2 bases, with 13 bases separating them. The germline V gene has CDR1 SNHLY and CDR2 FYNNEI. The CDR3 DNA follows: TGTGCCAGCAGTCCAGACCGACGGGGCAATCAGCCCCAGCATTTT. Protein product: CASSPDRRGNQPQHF.

Ten or more counts support this clonotype. V gene TRBV12-3 or TRBV12-4 combines with J gene TRBJ2-7; D not resolved. Trimming removed 3 bases at V and 0 bases at J, with 9 bases between. The CDR3 loop spans 14 amino acids. In DNA form, the CDR3 reads TGTGCCAGCAGTTTGTACATACACTCCTACGAGCAGTACTTC. Its translation is CASSLYIHSYEQYF.

In this sample, this clonotype turned up many times. In this CDR3 the conserved last residue, phenylalanine or tryptophan, is missing, so a read error is likely. The chain uses TRBV20-1 and TRBJ1-5, with D possibly matching TRBD1 (6 bases). Trimming pared 6 bases from V and 2 bases from J, leaving 11 bases between. The CDR3 length is 13 residues. The germline V gene has CDR1 DFQATT and CDR2 SNEGSKA (reference sequence). This CDR3 reads CSARGIGNQPQHI. In DNA form, the CDR3 reads TGCAGTGCGAGGGGGATCGGCAATCAGCCCCAGCATATT.

This clonotype has a count of ten or more. The genes are TRBV19 and TRBJ1-1; unclear D gene. Germline CDR1 and CDR2: LNHDA and SQIVND (reference sequence). The germline V and J ends were trimmed by 10 bases and 2 bases, with 17 bases remaining between them. The length of the CDR3 is 14 residues. CDR3 loop: CATAYGGPNTEAFF. The CDR3 DNA sequence: TGTGCCACTGCGTACGGCGGGCCAAACACTGAAGCTTTCTTT.

This clonotype was seen many times. The V gene is TRBV4-1, the J gene TRBJ1-2, with TRBD1 matching over 8 bases. This CDR3 spans 16 amino acids. V was pared by 0 bases and J by 3 bases, with 6 bases of the junction left unmatched. Germline values: CDR1 MGHRA, CDR2 YSYEKL. Here the CDR3 DNA reads TGCGCCAGCAGCCAAGATGTGGCAGGGGGCCACTATGGCTACACCTTC. Amino acids: CASSQDVAGGHYGYTF.

In this sample, this clonotype turned up many times. The rearrangement joins TRBV5-1 to TRBJ1-1; D is possibly TRBD1 (6 bases). The CDR3 covers 17 residues. Looked up from germline, CDR1 is SGHRS and CDR2 is YFSETQ. With 1 base removed from V and 5 bases from J, the gap between germline ends came to 21 bases. Here the CDR3 reads CASSLRVDRPPGTEAFF. The CDR3 bases are TGCGCCAGCAGCTTGAGGGTTGACAGGCCGCCGGGGACTGAAGCTTTCTTT. The full variable domain, with the rest looked up from reference TRBV5-1 and TRBJ1-1, is KAGVTQTPRYLIKTRGQQVTLSCSPISGHRSVSWYQQTPGQGLQFLFEYFSETQRNKGNFPGRFSGRQFSNSRSEMNVSTLELGDSALYLCASSLRVDRPPGTEAFFGQGTRLTVV.

In this sample, this clonotype turned up a few times. CDR3 protein: CASRTGTISAEAFF. The DNA for the CDR3 is TGTGCCAGTAGAACCGGGACAATTTCAGCTGAAGCTTTCTTT. This rearrangement joins TRBV19 to TRBJ1-1, with a possible D match to TRBD1 (6 bases). CDR3 length: 14 residues. V shed 6 bases and J shed 6 bases, with 17 bases lying between them. The germline V gene encodes CDR1 LNHDA and CDR2 SQIVND (reference sequence).

At least ten counts were recorded for this clonotype. The rearrangement uses TRBV2 and TRBJ2-1; possible D gene TRBD1, 5 bases. Deletions cut 10 bases from V and 7 bases from J, with 8 bases between. The germline V gene encodes CDR1 SNHLY and CDR2 FYNNEI. CDR3 size: 10 residues. The CDR3 bases are TGTGCCACACAGGCTAATGAGCAGTTCTTC. This encodes CATQANEQFF.

The J gene is TRBJ2-2, the V gene TRBV5-1; a weak D match, TRBD1 (5 bases). CDR1 and CDR2 from the germline V gene are SGHRS and YFSETQ. The CDR3 has 15 amino acids. V was trimmed by 4 bases and J by 7 bases, leaving 17 bases between them. CDR3 in DNA: TGCGCCAGCAGCGAACGCCAGGGAAGTGGCGGGGAGCTGTTTTTT. Its protein product is CASSERQGSGGELFF.

This clonotype was seen a few times. The V and J genes are TRBV3-1 and TRBJ1-1; D might be TRBD1 (6 bases). The germline V gene has CDR1 LGHDT and CDR2 YNNKEL (reference sequence). Trimming cost V 1 base and J 2 bases, with 14 bases left between them. CDR3 length: 16 amino acids. Written as DNA, the CDR3 is TGTGCCAGCAGCCAAGGGGGGGCAGGGGCTAACACTGAAGCTTTCTTT. Translation gives CASSQGGAGANTEAFF.

This clonotype occurred many times. The chain combines TRBV6-5 with TRBJ1-1; no reliable D call. Germline CDR1 MNHEY, CDR2 SVGAGI. Trimming took off 5 bases at V and 1 base at J, with 8 bases between the two ends. This CDR3 comprises 13 residues. CDR3 coding DNA: TGTGCCAGCAGTCATCGACAGAACACTGAAGCTTTCTTT. Encoded protein: CASSHRQNTEAFF.

The chain joins TRBV6-2 or TRBV6-3 to TRBJ2-7, with a tentative D call TRBD1 (6 bases). CDR1 and CDR2 (germline): MNHEY, SVGEGT. Trimming took off 6 bases at V and 5 bases at J, with 11 bases between the two ends. This CDR3 is built from 12 residues. The CDR3 sequence is CASRRTGNEQYF. CDR3 DNA: TGTGCCAGCAGGAGAACAGGGAACGAGCAGTACTTC.

Ten or more counts support this clonotype. The genes are TRBV20-1 and TRBJ1-2; D uncertain. With 2 bases removed from V and 0 bases from J, the gap between germline ends came to 7 bases. This CDR3 is built from 13 residues. Germline V gene data show CDR1 as DFQATT and CDR2 as SNEGSKA (reference sequence). The CDR3 reads CSARHGANYGYTF. The DNA for the CDR3 is TGCAGTGCTAGACATGGAGCTAACTATGGCTACACCTTC.